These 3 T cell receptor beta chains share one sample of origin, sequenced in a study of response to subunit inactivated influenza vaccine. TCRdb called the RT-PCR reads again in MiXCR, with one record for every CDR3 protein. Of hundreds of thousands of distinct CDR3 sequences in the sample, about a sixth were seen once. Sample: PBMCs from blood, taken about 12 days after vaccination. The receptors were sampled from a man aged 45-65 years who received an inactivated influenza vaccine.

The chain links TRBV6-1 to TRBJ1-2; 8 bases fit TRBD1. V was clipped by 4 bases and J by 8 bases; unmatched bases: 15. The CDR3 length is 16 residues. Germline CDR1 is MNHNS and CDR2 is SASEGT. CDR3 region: CASSALERTGPRGYTF. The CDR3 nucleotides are TGTGCCAGCAGTGCGTTAGAAAGGACAGGGCCGAGAGGCTACACCTTC.

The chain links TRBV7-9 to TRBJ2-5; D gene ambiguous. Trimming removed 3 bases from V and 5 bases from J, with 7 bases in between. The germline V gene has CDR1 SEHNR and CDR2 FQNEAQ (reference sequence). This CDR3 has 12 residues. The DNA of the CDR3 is TGTGCCAGCAGCTTTCAACGGGAGACCCAGTACTTC. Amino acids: CASSFQRETQYF.

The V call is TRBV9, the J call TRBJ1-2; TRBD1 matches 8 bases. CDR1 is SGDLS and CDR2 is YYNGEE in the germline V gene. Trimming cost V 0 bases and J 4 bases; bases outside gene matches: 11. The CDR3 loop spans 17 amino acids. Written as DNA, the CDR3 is TGTGCCAGCAGCGTAGAGGCAGGGGGCGCATTAGCCTATGGCTACACCTTC. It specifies CASSVEAGGALAYGYTF. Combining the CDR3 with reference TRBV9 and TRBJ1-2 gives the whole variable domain DSGVTQTPKHLITATGQRVTLRCSPRSGDLSVYWYQQSLDQGLQFLIQYYNGEERAKGNILERFSAQQFPDLHSELNLSSLELGDSALYFCASSVEAGGALAYGYTFGSGTRLTVV.